This T cell receptor beta chain was sequenced in a study of blood T cell repertoires in COVID-19. Study-level information: The origin of the acute and convalescent COVID-19 samples was the United States, Italy and Spain. PBMCs, B-cell-depleted T cells, or T cells provided the cDNA or gDNA that made up the material.

Participants' own reports of clinical history determined their cohort assignment. Only in-frame clones appear in the TCRdb table, and some are missing; sequencing was by immunoSEQ multiplex PCR. The sample lists over 350,000 clones, approximately 88% occurring once. V lost 4 bases and J lost 8, with 14 bases in between. Per the germline V gene, CDR1 is SQVTM and CDR2 is ANQGSEA. The CDR3 consists of 13 residues. The rearrangement links TRBV29-1 to TRBJ1-4; D is possibly TRBD1 (5 bases). The sample taken for sequencing was PBMCs or T cells enriched from blood (not recorded which). The sequence came from a woman under 40 with acute COVID-19. The CDR3 spells CSVVSQGDEKLFF. The CDR3 bases are TGCAGCGTTGTCAGCCAGGGCGACGAAAAACTGTTTTTT.